These 8 T cell receptor beta chains were sequenced from one sample in a study of early T cells in non-severe SARS-CoV-2 infection. TCRdb analysed the 5' RACE reads with MiXCR anew, one entry per CDR3 protein. The sample has about 50,000 distinct CDR3 sequences, approximately 13% seen once. The specimen was whole blood. These receptors all come from an adult who was a healthcare worker with PCR-confirmed SARS-CoV-2 infection or an uninfected control (not recorded which).

This chain joins TRBV6-4 and TRBJ2-1, with 12 bases identical to TRBD2. V gave up 1 base and J gave up 3 bases; unmatched junction bases: 7. The CDR3 totals 18 residues. CDR1 is MRHNA, CDR2 SNTAGT, per germline. CDR3 loop: CASSDWTSGDTNYNEQFF. For the CDR3, the DNA is TGTGCCAGCAGTGACTGGACTAGCGGGGATACCAACTACAATGAGCAGTTCTTC.

This clonotype has at least ten counts. The genes are TRBV5-1 and TRBJ1-1, with D hard to call. CDR3 size: 13 residues. Per the germline V gene, CDR1 is SGHRS and CDR2 is YFSETQ. V dropped 0 bases and J dropped 3 bases, with 6 bases sitting between them. The CDR3 nucleotides read TGCGCCAGCAGCTTGGAATCCGACACTGAAGCTTTCTTT. Its translation is CASSLESDTEAFF.

A few counts support this clonotype. The junction differs from germline at one of its ends, possibly a read error. The chain uses TRBV3-1 and TRBJ2-3, with a tentative D call TRBD1 (8 bases). CDR1 and CDR2 (germline): LGHDT, YNNKEL (reference sequence). The CDR3 contains 18 residues. The CDR3 sequence: CASSEDLQGERGTDTQYF. In nucleotides, the CDR3 is TGTGCCAGCAGCGAAGATCTACAGGGGGAGCGGGGTACAGATACGCAGTATTTT.

The table lists this clonotype with many counts. The rearrangement uses TRBV10-3 and TRBJ2-3, with TRBD2 as a possible D gene (6 bases). Trimming stripped 6 bases from V and 3 bases from J, with 16 bases between. The CDR3 is 15 amino acids. Germline V lookup: CDR1 ENHRY, CDR2 SYGVKD. The DNA of the CDR3 is TGTGCCATCAGCGGTCTTAACGGGACTACAGATACGCAGTATTTT. This gives the protein CAISGLNGTTDTQYF.

The sample holds many counts of this clonotype. The rearrangement joins TRBV27 to TRBJ2-7, with 12 bases matching TRBD2. Looked up from germline, CDR1 is MNHEY and CDR2 is SMNVEV (reference sequence). The J segment lost 7 bases and the V segment lost 6 bases, leaving 7 bases of the junction unmatched. The CDR3 totals 14 residues. The CDR3 is CASRILAGGKEQYF. The CDR3 DNA reads TGTGCCAGCAGAATACTAGCGGGAGGCAAAGAGCAGTACTTC.

This chain links TRBV4-1 with TRBJ2-5; D is ambiguous. V was clipped by 1 base and J by 2 bases, with 5 bases between them. Looked up from germline, CDR1 is MGHRA and CDR2 is YSYEKL. The CDR3 totals 13 residues. The CDR3 DNA reads as TGCGCCAGCAGCCAAGGGGTTCAAGAGACCCAGTACTTC. This gives the protein CASSQGVQETQYF.

The chain combines TRBV20-1 with TRBJ2-2, with TRBD2 as a possible D gene (6 bases). Germline assignment: CDR1 DFQATT and CDR2 SNEGSKA (reference sequence). The V gene lost 7 bases and the J gene lost 9 bases, with 15 bases spanning the gap. The CDR3 is made up of 12 amino acids. The CDR3 nucleotides read TGCAGTGTCGGAGGGCCGCGGTGGGAGCTGTTTTTT. Translated, it gives CSVGGPRWELFF.

This chain uses TRBV6-5 with TRBJ1-1; weak D call: TRBD1 (6 bases). The CDR3 runs to 14 residues. The germline V gene encodes CDR1 MNHEY and CDR2 SVGAGI. Trimming shortened V by 2 bases and J by 5 bases, and 12 bases separated the two germline ends. CDR3 sequence reads: CASSYRRGLTEAFF. The CDR3 DNA sequence: TGTGCCAGCAGTTACCGCAGGGGTCTTACTGAAGCTTTCTTT.